This T cell receptor beta chain was documented in a study of blood T cell repertoires in COVID-19. Study background: Samples came from the United States, Italy and Spain, spanning acute and convalescent COVID-19. T cells, B-cell-depleted T cells, or PBMCs provided the cDNA or gDNA that served as material.

While infection was still active, Seattle patients were enrolled and then followed longitudinally. The CDR3 has 13 amino acids. J was trimmed by 8 bases and V by 6 bases; bases with no gene match: 8. CDR1 ENHRY and CDR2 SYGVKD come from the germline V gene. In the study's own analysis: Amplification of reference gene primers provided the estimated nucleated cell counts. Clones were read by immunoSEQ multiplex PCR, and TCRdb kept only the in-frame ones, dropping some. From that table come the V and J calls and clone size; the DNA was used to work out D and trimming. The sample consists of some 180,000 clones, approximately 80% of them appearing once.

The receptor comes from an elderly woman with COVID-19, enrolled during active disease. The sample consisted of peripheral blood. V is TRBV10-3 and J is TRBJ1-2; 8 bases line up with TRBD1. For the CDR3, the DNA is TGTGCCATCAGCGGGACAGGCGGGGACGGCTACACCTTC. It encodes CAISGTGGDGYTF.